These 15 T cell receptor beta chains were sequenced from one sample in a study of OX40 agonist ivuxolimab in advanced cancers. Measured with immunoSEQ multiplex PCR; TCRdb has only the in-frame clones, and not every one. Here the sample spans 80,000 or so clones, about 87% being singletons. This sample comprised CD4+ or CD8+ T cells sorted from blood, obtained in a trial of the OX40 agonist ivuxolimab. These receptors all come from an adult with an advanced solid tumor such as melanoma, head and neck, liver or kidney cancer.

The chain recombines TRBV15 with TRBJ2-1; D gene uncertain. CDR1 is LNHNV, CDR2 YYDKDF, per germline (reference sequence). This CDR3 is 14 amino acids long. Trimming left V 1 base short and J 7 bases short, with 11 bases between. The CDR3 reads CATSRASLLNEQFF. The CDR3 nucleotides are TGTGCCACCAGCAGAGCATCCCTTTTAAATGAGCAGTTCTTC.

This clone showed up just a few times. The rearrangement joins TRBV11-1 to TRBJ1-2; D remains ambiguous. Trimming removed 3 bases at V and 6 bases at J, with 8 bases between. Germline CDR1 SGHAT, CDR2 FQDESV (reference sequence). CDR3 length equals 12 residues. This CDR3 is CASSFNGDGYTF. DNA of the CDR3: TGTGCCAGCAGCTTTAATGGGGATGGCTACACCTTC.

The V call is TRBV7-2, the J call TRBJ2-5; D is unresolved. The ends were cut back, 4 bases at V and 5 bases at J, with 8 bases in the middle. Germline-derived CDR1 and CDR2 are SGHTA and FQGNSA. This CDR3 region has 12 residues. The CDR3 region has the DNA TGTGCCAGCAGCTCCAGTTGGGAGACCCAGTACTTC. Translating it yields CASSSSWETQYF.

This sequence joins TRBV2 and TRBJ1-6; 10 nucleotides line up with TRBD1. The length of the CDR3 is 15 residues. The V gene end was trimmed by 6 bases and the J gene end by 8 bases; junction bases not matched to a gene: 7. Per germline, CDR1 SNHLY and CDR2 FYNNEI. CDR3 nucleotide sequence: TGTGCCAGCAGATTCGGGACAGGGGTGGATTCACCCCTCCACTTT. Residues: CASRFGTGVDSPLHF.

The chain combines TRBV7-8 with TRBJ2-7; TRBD1 is a possible D gene (5 bases). V shed 5 bases and J shed 1 base, with 12 bases lying between them. Germline lookup yields CDR1 SGHVS and CDR2 FQNEAQ. This CDR3 is built from 14 residues. The CDR3, as DNA: TGTGCCAGCAGCCCCGAGGACAAGTCCTACGAGCAGTACTTC. Protein: CASSPEDKSYEQYF. The variable domain in full, completed from reference TRBV7-8 and TRBJ2-7, reads GAGVSQSPRYKVAKRGQDVALRCDPISGHVSLFWYQQALGQGPEFLTYFQNEAQLDKSGLPSDRFFAERPEGSVSTLKIQRTQQEDSAVYLCASSPEDKSYEQYFGPGTRLTVT.

This clone was detected once. The chain links TRBV29-1 to TRBJ1-2; weak D call: TRBD1 (6 bases). The CDR3 has 13 residues. Trimming cost V 2 bases and J 8 bases, with 15 bases left between them. The germline V gene has CDR1 SQVTM and CDR2 ANQGSEA. The chain's CDR3 is CSVESAGEGGYTF. DNA for the CDR3: TGCAGCGTTGAATCGGCAGGGGAGGGAGGCTACACCTTC. The full variable domain, rest sourced from reference TRBV29-1 and TRBJ1-2, is SAVISQKPSRDICQRGTSLTIQCQVDSQVTMMFWYRQQPGQSLTLIATANQGSEATYESGFVIDKFPISRPNLTFSTLTVSNMSPEDSSIYLCSVESAGEGGYTFGSGTRLTVV.

This clone was recorded only once. The rearrangement links TRBV6-6 to TRBJ2-5; D is unresolved. V lost 2 bases to trimming and J lost 3 bases, with 4 bases between them. This CDR3 is built from 12 residues. Looked up from germline, CDR1 is MNHNY and CDR2 is SVGAGI (reference sequence). CDR3 nucleotides: TGTGCCAGCAGTTACCCGGAAGAGACCCAGTACTTC. This sequence encodes CASSYPEETQYF.

V is TRBV5-1 and J is TRBJ2-3; the match to TRBD2 covers 15 bases. The CDR3 runs to 16 residues. V dropped 5 bases and J dropped 5; count of bases not matched to a gene: 6. Germline assignment: CDR1 SGHRS and CDR2 YFSETQ. The CDR3 reads CASRRRTSGGEDTQYF. In DNA form, the CDR3 reads TGCGCCAGCAGGCGCAGGACTAGCGGGGGGGAAGATACGCAGTATTTT. Together with reference TRBV5-1 and TRBJ2-3, the CDR3 gives the full variable domain: KAGVTQTPRYLIKTRGQQVTLSCSPISGHRSVSWYQQTPGQGLQFLFEYFSETQRNKGNFPGRFSGRQFSNSRSEMNVSTLELGDSALYLCASRRRTSGGEDTQYFGPGTRLTVL.

The chain employs TRBV6-1 and TRBJ1-2, with unresolved D. There are 14 residues in the CDR3. Trimming removed 6 bases at V and 6 bases at J, with 17 bases between. The germline V gene has CDR1 MNHNS and CDR2 SASEGT. The CDR3 loop is CASSPGYGGDGYTF. CDR3 coding DNA: TGTGCCAGCAGCCCCGGGTACGGTGGAGATGGCTACACCTTC.

The chain joins TRBV10-3 to TRBJ1-5; D possibly corresponds to TRBD1 (5 bases). This CDR3 is 14 amino acids long. Trimming left V 4 bases short and J 4 bases short, with 11 bases between. Germline loops: CDR1 ENHRY, CDR2 SYGVKD. Written as DNA, the CDR3 is TGTGCCATCAGTGGGGGCAGGGAGAATCAGCCCCAGCATTTT. It specifies CAISGGRENQPQHF.

The chain uses TRBV11-3 and TRBJ1-4; 9 nucleotides align to TRBD1. This CDR3 is 15 amino acids long. CDR1 is SGHNT, CDR2 YENEEA, per germline. The J segment lost 3 bases and the V segment lost 5 bases, leaving 4 bases of the junction unmatched. CDR3 DNA: TGTGCCAGCAGCCCGAGACAGGGGGCTAATGAAAAACTGTTTTTT. Protein sequence: CASSPRQGANEKLFF.

The chain couples TRBV21-1 to TRBJ1-2; TRBD1 is the table's D call, not checked against the DNA. TRBV21-1 is labeled a pseudogene. The length of the CDR3 is 15 residues. The CDR3 spells CASSGDRGREDGYTF. The CDR3, as DNA: TGTGCCAGCAGCGGGGACAGGGGGCGAGAGGATGGCTACACCTTC.

The rearrangement uses TRBV27 and TRBJ2-6; no clear D. Trimming stripped 5 bases from V and 0 bases from J, with 8 bases between. The CDR3 extends over 15 amino acids. CDR1 is MNHEY and CDR2 is SMNVEV in the germline V gene (reference sequence). CDR3 loop: CASSQSVSGANVLTF. The DNA of the CDR3 is TGTGCCAGCAGTCAAAGCGTCTCTGGGGCCAACGTCCTGACTTTC.

The V call is TRBV5-4, the J call TRBJ2-3; TRBD1 or TRBD2 may be the D gene (6 bases each). This CDR3 comprises 16 residues. Germline CDR1 reads SGHNT; CDR2 reads YYREEE (reference sequence). Trimming left V 3 bases short and J 3 bases short, with 17 bases between. The CDR3 nucleotides are TGTGCCAGCAGCTGGGGTATCGGGGGACATACAGATACGCAGTATTTT. This sequence encodes CASSWGIGGHTDTQYF.

This sequence joins TRBV28 and TRBJ1-1; 10 nucleotides line up with TRBD1. The V gene's germline CDR1 is MDHEN and CDR2 SYDVKM. Trimming took 6 bases from V and 0 from J; bases not matched to a gene: 1. CDR3 length equals 14 residues. CDR3 nucleotide sequence: TGTGCCAGCAGGACAGGGGGCTTGAACACTGAAGCTTTCTTT. As protein: CASRTGGLNTEAFF.